This is a list of T cell receptor beta chains from one sample in a study of beta chain features in type 1 diabetes. Data came from immunoSEQ multiplex PCR; TCRdb stores just in-frame clones and leaves some out. In the table there are some 350,000 clones, 9.6% of which are singletons. Sequencing was performed on central memory CD4+ T cells from blood. The receptors here all came from a man aged 30-40 years with type 1 diabetes. Both conserved end residues are part of each CDR3. Fields, in order: J gene, clone size, V gene, D gene, CDR3 DNA, CDR3 protein. D genes are given only for firm matches. Clone size appears in some rows only: once, few, many, or a class for an expanded clone.

>TRBJ1-3|many|TRBV4-1|-
TGCGCCAGCAGCCAAGTTTCCCCCAGGGGTTGGAGGGCCGACTCTGGAAACACCATATATTTT
CASSQVSPRGWRADSGNTIYF
>TRBJ2-1|few|TRBV5-1|TRBD2
TGCGCCAGCAGCTTGGACCCTAGCGGGAGCTCTCTAGGGCAGTTCTTC
CASSLDPSGSSLGQFF
>TRBJ1-5|few|TRBV4-1|-
TGCGCCAGCAGTCAACAGGGAAATCAGCCCCAGCATTTT
CASSQQGNQPQHF
>TRBJ2-3|few|TRBV14|TRBD1
TGTGCCAGCAGCCGGACAGGGGGGACAGATACGCAGTATTTT
CASSRTGGTDTQYF
>TRBJ2-5|few|TRBV28|-
TGTGCCAGCAGTACAAGAGAGACCCAGTACTTC
CASSTRETQYF
>TRBJ2-5|-|TRBV5-1|-
TGCGCCAGCAGCCAGGGCGCGAGCCAAGAGACCCAGTACTTC
CASSQGASQETQYF
>TRBJ2-1|-|TRBV7-9|-
TGTGCCAGCAGCTTTTCCCAGGGCTCCTACAATGAGCAGTTCTTC
CASSFSQGSYNEQFF
>TRBJ1-1|-|TRBV6-5|-
TGTGCCAGCAGTTATAAGCCCGGCACTGAAGCTTTCTTT
CASSYKPGTEAFF
>TRBJ1-4|few|TRBV28|TRBD1
TGTGCCAGCAGTCGCACCGGGACAGCTTCTGAAAAACTGTTTTTT
CASSRTGTASEKLFF
>TRBJ2-7|-|TRBV28|-
TGTGCCAGCAGTTTATGGCAGGGCGAGCAGTACTTC
CASSLWQGEQYF
>TRBJ1-1|-|TRBV10-1|TRBD1
TGCGCCAGCAGACCGGGACAGGGAGCTGAAGCTTTCTTT
CASRPGQGAEAFF
>TRBJ2-7|-|TRBV11-2|-
TGTGCCAGCAGCTTGCAGGGGAGGACGTACGAGCAGTACTTC
CASSLQGRTYEQYF
>TRBJ1-4|-|TRBV6-5|-
TGTGCCAGCAGTTTCGTGAGTCGTGGAAAACTGTTTTTT
CASSFVSRGKLFF
>TRBJ1-4|-|TRBV5-1|-
TGCGCCAGCAGCTTGGTACCAGGGAATGAAAAACTGTTTTTT
CASSLVPGNEKLFF
>TRBJ2-3|few|TRBV11-2|TRBD2
TGTGCCAGCAGCTTGTTTAGTCGGGAGGGCACAGATACGCAGTATTTT
CASSLFSREGTDTQYF
>TRBJ2-7|few|TRBV20-1|-
TGCAGTGGAAGGGCGAGTTACGAGCAGTACTTC
CSGRASYEQYF
>TRBJ2-4|-|TRBV4-3|-
TGCGCCAGCAGCCAAGATCCTCCGTTGGGGGGCGCCAAAAACATTCAGTACTTC
CASSQDPPLGGAKNIQYF
>TRBJ1-4|-|TRBV5-1|TRBD1
TGCGCCAGCAGCTTAGGGACAGCAGATAATGAAAAACTGTTTTTT
CASSLGTADNEKLFF
>TRBJ2-5|-|TRBV7-3|TRBD2
TGTGCCAGCAGTAAGACTAGCGGCCAAGAGACCCAGTACTTC
CASSKTSGQETQYF
>TRBJ1-4|-|TRBV11-2|-
TGTGCCAGCAGCTTAGAGCGCAGGGGTAATGAAAAACTGTTTTTT
CASSLERRGNEKLFF
>TRBJ2-5|few|TRBV5-5|TRBD1
TGTGCCAGCAGCTTGGTGGTGGGGGCAGCAGGGGGCGAGACCCAGTACTTC
CASSLVVGAAGGETQYF
>TRBJ2-2|few|TRBV6-6|TRBD1
TGTGCCAGCAGCCCCAGGGGGAGTAACACCGGGGAGCTGTTTTTT
CASSPRGSNTGELFF
>TRBJ2-1|-|TRBV29-1|-
TGCAGCGTTCTGAGCAATGAGCAGTTCTTC
CSVLSNEQFF
>TRBJ1-4|few|TRBV5-6|TRBD1
TGTGCCAGCAGCTCTGACAGGGAGGGGGAAAAACTGTTTTTT
CASSSDREGEKLFF
>TRBJ2-5|-|TRBV7-2|-
TGTGCCAGCAGCTTAATGCGCGGAGAGACCCAGTACTTC
CASSLMRGETQYF
>TRBJ1-1|-|TRBV18|-
TGTGCCAGCTCGCCGACACGGGAGAACACTGAAGCTTTCTTT
CASSPTRENTEAFF
>TRBJ2-1|-|TRBV10-3|-
TGTGCCAGCAGTTACTCCCAAGGACAGAACAATGAGCAGTTCTTC
CASSYSQGQNNEQFF
>TRBJ2-3|many|TRBV23-1|-
TGCGCCAGCAGTCAATCGGATAAGGGGCCAGATACGCAGTATTTT
CASSQSDKGPDTQYF
>TRBJ1-1|few|TRBV6-5|-
TGTGCCAGCAGTTACAGATGGGAGGACACTGAAGCTTTCTTT
CASSYRWEDTEAFF
>TRBJ2-5|many|TRBV18|-
TGTGCCAGCTCACCGGTACGAATGTCGGCGGTCCCGGAAGAGACCCAGTACTTC
CASSPVRMSAVPEETQYF